This TCR beta chain was observed in a study of shared clonotypes between healthy human individuals. Study results and caveats: It was only blood that was sampled, and tissue repertoires likely differ. Naive CD4 clonotypes were shared across a handful of donors at 4% to 5%.

The V segment lost 4 bases and the J segment 4 bases; nucleotides outside the gene matches: 6. Germline V lookup: CDR1 MNHNS, CDR2 SASEGT. The CDR3 sequence is 15 residues long. To note about this clone: The antigen remains unidentified.

The table came from immunoSEQ multiplex PCR; TCRdb's copy has only in-frame clones and leaves some out. The sample lists around 510,000 clones, roughly 95% occurring once. Sequencing was performed on naive CD4+ T cells sorted from blood. Subset noted: CD45RA+ positively selected. The sequence came from a woman between 25 and 40 years old in good health. The gene calls are TRBV6-1 and TRBJ2-3, with 9 bases that match TRBD1. The CDR3 nucleotides are TGTGCCAGCAGTGCGAGGACAGGGGTCGCAGATACGCAGTATTTT. It yields the protein CASSARTGVADTQYF.